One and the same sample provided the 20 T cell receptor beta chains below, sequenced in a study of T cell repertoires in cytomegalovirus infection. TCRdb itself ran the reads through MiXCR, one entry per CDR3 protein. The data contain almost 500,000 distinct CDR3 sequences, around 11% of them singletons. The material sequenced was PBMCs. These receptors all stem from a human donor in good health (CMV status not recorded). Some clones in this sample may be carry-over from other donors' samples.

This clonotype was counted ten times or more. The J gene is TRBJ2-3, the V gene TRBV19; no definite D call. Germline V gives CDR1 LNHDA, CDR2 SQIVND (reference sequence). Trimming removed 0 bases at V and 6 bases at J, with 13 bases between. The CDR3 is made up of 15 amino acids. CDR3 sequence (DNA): TGTGCCAGTAGTATAGAGGGCGGAGCCGTGGATACGCAGTATTTT. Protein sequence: CASSIEGGAVDTQYF.

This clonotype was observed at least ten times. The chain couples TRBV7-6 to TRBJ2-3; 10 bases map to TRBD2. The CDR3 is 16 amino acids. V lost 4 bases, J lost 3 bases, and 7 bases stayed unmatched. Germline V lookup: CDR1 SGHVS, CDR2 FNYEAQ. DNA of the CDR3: TGTGCCAGCAGCTATATGGGTAGCGGGAGGACAGATACGCAGTATTTT. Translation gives CASSYMGSGRTDTQYF.

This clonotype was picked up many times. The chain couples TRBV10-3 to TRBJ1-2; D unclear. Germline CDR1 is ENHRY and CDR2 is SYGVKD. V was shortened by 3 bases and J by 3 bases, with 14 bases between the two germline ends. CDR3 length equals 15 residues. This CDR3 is CAISEKGPTDYGYTF. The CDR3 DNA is TGTGCCATCAGTGAAAAGGGCCCAACCGACTATGGCTACACCTTC.

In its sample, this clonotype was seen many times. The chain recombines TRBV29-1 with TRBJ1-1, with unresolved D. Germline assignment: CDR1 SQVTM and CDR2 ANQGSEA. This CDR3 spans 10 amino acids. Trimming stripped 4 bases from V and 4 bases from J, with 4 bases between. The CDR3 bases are TGCAGCGTTGTAGGCACTGAAGCTTTCTTT. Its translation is CSVVGTEAFF.

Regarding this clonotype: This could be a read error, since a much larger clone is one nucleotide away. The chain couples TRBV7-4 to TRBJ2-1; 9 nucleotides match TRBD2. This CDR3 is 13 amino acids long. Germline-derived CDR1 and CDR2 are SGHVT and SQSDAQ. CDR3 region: CAGSPGTSFEQFF. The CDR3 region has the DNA TGTGCCGGCAGCCCTGGGACTAGCTTTGAGCAGTTCTTC. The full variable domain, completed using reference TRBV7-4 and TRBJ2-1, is GAGVSQSPRYKVAKRGRDVALRCDSISGHVTLYWYRQTLGQGSEVLTYSQSDAQRDKSGRPSGRFSAERPERSVSTLKIQRTEQGDSAVYLCAGSPGTSFEQFFGPGTRLTVL.

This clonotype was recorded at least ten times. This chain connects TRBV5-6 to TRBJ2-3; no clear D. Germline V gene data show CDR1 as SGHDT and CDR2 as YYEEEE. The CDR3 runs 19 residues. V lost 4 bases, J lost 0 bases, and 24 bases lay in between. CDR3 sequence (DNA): TGTGCCAGCAGCCCTATCTATCCAAAAGGAAGGAAGAGCACAGATACGCAGTATTTT. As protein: CASSPIYPKGRKSTDTQYF.

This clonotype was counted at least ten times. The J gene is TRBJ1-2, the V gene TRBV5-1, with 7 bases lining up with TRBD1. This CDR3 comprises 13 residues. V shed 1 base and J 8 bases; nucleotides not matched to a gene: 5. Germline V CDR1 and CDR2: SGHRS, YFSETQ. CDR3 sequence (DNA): TGCGCCAGCAGCTTGTATAGGGGGCGCGGCTACACCTTC. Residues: CASSLYRGRGYTF.

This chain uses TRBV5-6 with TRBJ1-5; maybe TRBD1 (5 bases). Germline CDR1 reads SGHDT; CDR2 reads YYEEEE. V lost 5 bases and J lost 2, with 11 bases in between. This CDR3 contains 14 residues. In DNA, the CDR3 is TGTGCCAGCAGTTGGGGGGGAGGCAATCAGCCCCAGCATTTT. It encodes CASSWGGGNQPQHF.

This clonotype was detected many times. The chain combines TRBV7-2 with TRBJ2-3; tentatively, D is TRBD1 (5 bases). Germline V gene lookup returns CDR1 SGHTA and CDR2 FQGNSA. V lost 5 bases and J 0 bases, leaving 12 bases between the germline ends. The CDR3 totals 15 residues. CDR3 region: CASSGQGSSTDTQYF. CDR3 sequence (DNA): TGTGCCAGCAGCGGGCAGGGCTCCAGCACAGATACGCAGTATTTT.

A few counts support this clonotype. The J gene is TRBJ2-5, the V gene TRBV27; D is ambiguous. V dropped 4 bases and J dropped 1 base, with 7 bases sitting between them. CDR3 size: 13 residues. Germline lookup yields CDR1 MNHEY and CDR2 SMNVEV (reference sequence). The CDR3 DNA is TGTGCCAGCAGTTCCAATCCCCAAGAGACCCAGTACTTC. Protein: CASSSNPQETQYF.

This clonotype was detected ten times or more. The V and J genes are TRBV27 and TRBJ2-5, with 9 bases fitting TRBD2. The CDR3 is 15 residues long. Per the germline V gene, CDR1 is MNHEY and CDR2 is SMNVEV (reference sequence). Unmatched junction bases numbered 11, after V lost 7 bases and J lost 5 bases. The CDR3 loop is CASTLAGGRRETQYF. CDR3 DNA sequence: TGTGCCAGCACCTTGGCGGGAGGGCGAAGGGAGACCCAGTACTTC.

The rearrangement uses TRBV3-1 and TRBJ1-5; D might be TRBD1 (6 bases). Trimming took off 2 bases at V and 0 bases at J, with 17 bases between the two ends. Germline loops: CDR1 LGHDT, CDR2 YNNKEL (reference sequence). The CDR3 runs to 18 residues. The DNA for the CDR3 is TGTGCCAGCAGCCAACGGGGGGGGGCCGGGGGTAGCAATCAGCCCCAGCATTTT. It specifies CASSQRGGAGGSNQPQHF.

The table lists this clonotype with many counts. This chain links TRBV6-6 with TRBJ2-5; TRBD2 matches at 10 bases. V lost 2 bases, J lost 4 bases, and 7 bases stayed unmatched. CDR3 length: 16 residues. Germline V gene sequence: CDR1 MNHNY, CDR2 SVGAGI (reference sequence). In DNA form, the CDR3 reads TGTGCCAGCAGTTACCGGTCTAGCGGGGGCGGAGAGACCCAGTACTTC. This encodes CASSYRSSGGGETQYF.

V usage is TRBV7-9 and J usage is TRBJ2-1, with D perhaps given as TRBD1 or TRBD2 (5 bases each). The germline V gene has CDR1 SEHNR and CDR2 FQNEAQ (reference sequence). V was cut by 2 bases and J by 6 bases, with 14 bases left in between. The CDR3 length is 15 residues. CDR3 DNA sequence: TGTGCCAGCAGCTTATCCGGGGCGCTAGGCAATGAGCAGTTCTTC. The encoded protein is CASSLSGALGNEQFF.

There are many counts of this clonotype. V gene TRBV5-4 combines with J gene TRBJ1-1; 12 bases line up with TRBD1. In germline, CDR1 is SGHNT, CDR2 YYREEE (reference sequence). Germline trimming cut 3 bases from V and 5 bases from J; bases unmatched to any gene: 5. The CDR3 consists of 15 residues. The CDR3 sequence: CASSWGQGAGTEAFF. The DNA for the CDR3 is TGTGCCAGCAGCTGGGGACAGGGGGCGGGAACTGAAGCTTTCTTT. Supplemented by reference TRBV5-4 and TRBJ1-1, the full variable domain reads ETGVTQSPTHLIKTRGQQVTLRCSSQSGHNTVSWYQQALGQGPQFIFQYYREEENGRGNFPPRFSGLQFPNYSSELNVNALELDDSALYLCASSWGQGAGTEAFFGQGTRLTVV.

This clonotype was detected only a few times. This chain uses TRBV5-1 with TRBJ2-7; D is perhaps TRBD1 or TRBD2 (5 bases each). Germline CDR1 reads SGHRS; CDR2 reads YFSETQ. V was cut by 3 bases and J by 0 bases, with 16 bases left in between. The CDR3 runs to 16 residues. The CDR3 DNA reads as TGCGCCAGCAGCTGGGACCTATCCAGAAGCTCCTACGAGCAGTACTTC. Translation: CASSWDLSRSSYEQYF.

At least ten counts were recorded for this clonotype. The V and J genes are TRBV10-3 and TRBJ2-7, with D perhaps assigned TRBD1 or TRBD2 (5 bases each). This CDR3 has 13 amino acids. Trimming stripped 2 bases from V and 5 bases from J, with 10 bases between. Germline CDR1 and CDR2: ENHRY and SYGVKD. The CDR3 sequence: CAISEAGANEQYF. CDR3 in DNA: TGTGCCATCAGTGAGGCCGGGGCCAACGAGCAGTACTTC.

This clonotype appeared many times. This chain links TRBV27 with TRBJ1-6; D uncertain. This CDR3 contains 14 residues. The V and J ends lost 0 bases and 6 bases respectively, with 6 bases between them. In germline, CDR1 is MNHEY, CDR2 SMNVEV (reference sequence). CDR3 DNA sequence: TGTGCCAGCAGTTTATCAGGGTCTAATTCACCCCTCCACTTT. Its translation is CASSLSGSNSPLHF.

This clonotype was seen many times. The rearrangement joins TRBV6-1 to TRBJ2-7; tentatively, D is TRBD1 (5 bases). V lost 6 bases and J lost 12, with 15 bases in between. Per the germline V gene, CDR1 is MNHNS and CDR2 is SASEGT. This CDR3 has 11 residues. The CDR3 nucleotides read TGTGCCAGCAGACAGGACCACCGGCGGTACTTC. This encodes CASRQDHRRYF.

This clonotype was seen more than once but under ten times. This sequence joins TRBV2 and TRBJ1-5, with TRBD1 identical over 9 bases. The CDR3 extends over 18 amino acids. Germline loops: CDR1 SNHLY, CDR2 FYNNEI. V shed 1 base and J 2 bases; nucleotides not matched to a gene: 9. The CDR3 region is CASSEDRTGAGGNQPQHF. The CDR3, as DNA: TGTGCCAGCAGTGAAGATAGGACAGGGGCGGGTGGCAATCAGCCCCAGCATTTT.